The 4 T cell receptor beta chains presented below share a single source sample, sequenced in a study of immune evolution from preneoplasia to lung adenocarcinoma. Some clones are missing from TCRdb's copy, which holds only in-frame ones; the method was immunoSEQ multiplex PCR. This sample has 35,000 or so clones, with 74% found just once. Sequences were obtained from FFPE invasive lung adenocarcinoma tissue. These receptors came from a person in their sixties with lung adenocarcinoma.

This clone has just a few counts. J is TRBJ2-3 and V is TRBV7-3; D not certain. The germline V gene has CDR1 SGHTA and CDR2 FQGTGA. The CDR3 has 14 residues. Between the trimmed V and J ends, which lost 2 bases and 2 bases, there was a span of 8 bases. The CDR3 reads CASSLDVNTDTQYF. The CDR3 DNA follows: TGTGCCAGCAGCTTAGACGTGAACACAGATACGCAGTATTTT.

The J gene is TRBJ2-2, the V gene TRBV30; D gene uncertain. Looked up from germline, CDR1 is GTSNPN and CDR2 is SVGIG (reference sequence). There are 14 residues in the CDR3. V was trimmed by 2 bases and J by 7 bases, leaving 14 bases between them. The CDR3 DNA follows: TGTGCCTGGAGTCCCCCTCCCCGCGGCGGGGAGCTGTTTTTT. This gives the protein CAWSPPPRGGELFF. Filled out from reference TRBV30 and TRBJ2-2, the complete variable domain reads SQTIHQWPATLVQPVGSPLSLECTVEGTSNPNLYWYRQAAGRGLQLLFYSVGIGQISSEVPQNLSASRPQDRQFILSSKKLLLSDSGFYLCAWSPPPRGGELFFGEGSRLTVL.

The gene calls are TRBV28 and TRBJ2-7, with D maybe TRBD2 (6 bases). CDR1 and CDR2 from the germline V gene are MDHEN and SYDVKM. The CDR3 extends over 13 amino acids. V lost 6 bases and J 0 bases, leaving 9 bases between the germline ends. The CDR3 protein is CASSGGASYEQYF. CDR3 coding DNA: TGTGCCAGCAGCGGAGGGGCCTCCTACGAGCAGTACTTC.

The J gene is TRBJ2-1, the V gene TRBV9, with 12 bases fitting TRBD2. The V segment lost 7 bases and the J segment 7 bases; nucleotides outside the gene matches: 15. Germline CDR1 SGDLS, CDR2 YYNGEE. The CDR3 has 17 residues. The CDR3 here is CASGPTSGSSGLNEQFF. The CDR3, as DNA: TGTGCCAGCGGGCCGACTAGCGGGAGTTCGGGCCTTAATGAGCAGTTCTTC. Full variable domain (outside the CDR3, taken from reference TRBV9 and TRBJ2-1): DSGVTQTPKHLITATGQRVTLRCSPRSGDLSVYWYQQSLDQGLQFLIQYYNGEERAKGNILERFSAQQFPDLHSELNLSSLELGDSALYFCASGPTSGSSGLNEQFFGPGTRLTVL.